The present T cell receptor beta chain was sequenced within a study of CDR3 diversity in severe acne. Germline values: CDR1 SEHNR, CDR2 FQNEAQ (reference sequence). V was clipped by 1 base and J by 3 bases, with 10 bases between them. The CDR3 is 14 amino acids. Via MiXCR, TCRdb re-called the PCR reads, giving one row per CDR3 protein. The sample has approximately 90,000 distinct CDR3 sequences; around 50% are singletons. This receptor was obtained from a male donor in good health, serving as a control. V gene TRBV7-9 combines with J gene TRBJ2-7; D gene ambiguous. The sample was blood. In DNA, the CDR3 is TGTGCCAGCAGCTTAGTCTCAGAAAACTACGAGCAGTACTTC. It yields the protein CASSLVSENYEQYF.